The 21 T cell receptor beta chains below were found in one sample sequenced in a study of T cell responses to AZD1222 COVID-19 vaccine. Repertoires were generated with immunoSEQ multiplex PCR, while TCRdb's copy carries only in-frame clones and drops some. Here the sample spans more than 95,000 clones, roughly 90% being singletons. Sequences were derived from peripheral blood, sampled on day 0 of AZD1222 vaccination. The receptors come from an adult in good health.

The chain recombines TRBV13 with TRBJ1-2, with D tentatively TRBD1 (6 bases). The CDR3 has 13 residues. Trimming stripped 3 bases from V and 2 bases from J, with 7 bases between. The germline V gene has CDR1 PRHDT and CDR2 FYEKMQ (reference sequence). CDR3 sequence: CASSFQGNYGYTF. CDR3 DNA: TGTGCCAGCAGCTTCCAGGGGAACTATGGCTACACCTTC.

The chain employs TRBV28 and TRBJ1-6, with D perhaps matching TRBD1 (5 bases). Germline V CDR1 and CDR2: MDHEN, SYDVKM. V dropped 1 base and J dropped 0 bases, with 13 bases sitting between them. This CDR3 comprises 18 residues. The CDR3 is CASSLFNEGSSYNSPLHF. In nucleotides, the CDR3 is TGTGCCAGCAGTTTATTCAATGAGGGGAGCTCCTATAATTCACCCCTCCACTTT.

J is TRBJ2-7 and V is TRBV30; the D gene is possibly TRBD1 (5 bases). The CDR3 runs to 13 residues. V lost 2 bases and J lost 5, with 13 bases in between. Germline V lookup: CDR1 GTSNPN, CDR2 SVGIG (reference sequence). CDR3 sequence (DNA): TGTGCCTGGAGTCCCCAGGGTGGTAACGAGCAGTACTTC. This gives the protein CAWSPQGGNEQYF.

Here the CDR3 reads CASSQSATGGITAEAFF. CDR3 DNA sequence: TGCGCCAGCAGTCAATCAGCGACAGGGGGCATTACGGCTGAAGCTTTCTTT. V is TRBV23-1 and J is TRBJ1-1, with 10 bases matching TRBD1. TRBV23-1 is reported as an ORF; its role is uncertain. V gave up 0 bases and J gave up 6 bases; unmatched junction bases: 10. The CDR3 loop spans 17 amino acids.

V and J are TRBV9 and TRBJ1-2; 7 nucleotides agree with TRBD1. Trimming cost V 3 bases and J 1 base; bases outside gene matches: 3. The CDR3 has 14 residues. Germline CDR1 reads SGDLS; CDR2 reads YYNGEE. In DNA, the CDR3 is TGTGCCAGCAGCGGAACAGGGGTTAACTATGGCTACACCTTC. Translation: CASSGTGVNYGYTF.

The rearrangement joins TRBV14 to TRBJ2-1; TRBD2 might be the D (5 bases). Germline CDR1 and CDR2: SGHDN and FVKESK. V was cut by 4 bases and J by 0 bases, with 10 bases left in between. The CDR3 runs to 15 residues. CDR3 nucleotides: TGTGCCAGCAGCCCCACTAGTAGCTCCTACAATGAGCAGTTCTTC. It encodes CASSPTSSSYNEQFF.

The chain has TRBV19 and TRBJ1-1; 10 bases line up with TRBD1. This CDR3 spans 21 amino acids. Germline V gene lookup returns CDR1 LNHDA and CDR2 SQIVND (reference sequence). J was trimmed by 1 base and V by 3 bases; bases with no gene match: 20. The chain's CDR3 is CASSIGLSTTGGVGANTEAFF. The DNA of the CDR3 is TGTGCCAGTAGTATCGGTCTTTCTACGACAGGGGGCGTGGGGGCGAACACTGAAGCTTTCTTT.

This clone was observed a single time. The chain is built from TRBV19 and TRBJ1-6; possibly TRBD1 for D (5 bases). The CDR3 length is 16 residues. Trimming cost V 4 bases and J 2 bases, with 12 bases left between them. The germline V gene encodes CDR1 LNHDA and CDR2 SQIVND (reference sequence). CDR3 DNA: TGTGCCAGTAGTAACGGGGACCTAACCTATAATTCACCCCTCCACTTT. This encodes CASSNGDLTYNSPLHF.

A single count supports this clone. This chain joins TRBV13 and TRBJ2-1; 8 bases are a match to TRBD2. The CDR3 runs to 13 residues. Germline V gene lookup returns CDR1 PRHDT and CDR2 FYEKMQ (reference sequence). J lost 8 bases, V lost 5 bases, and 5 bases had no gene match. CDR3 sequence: CASSNGLADEQFF. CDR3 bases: TGTGCCAGCAGCAACGGACTAGCCGATGAGCAGTTCTTC.

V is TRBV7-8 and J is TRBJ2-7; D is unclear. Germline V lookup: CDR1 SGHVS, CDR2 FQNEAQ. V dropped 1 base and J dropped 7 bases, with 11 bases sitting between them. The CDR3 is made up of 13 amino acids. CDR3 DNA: TGTGCCAGCAGCTTAGACCATACGGCTGAGCAGTACTTC. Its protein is CASSLDHTAEQYF.

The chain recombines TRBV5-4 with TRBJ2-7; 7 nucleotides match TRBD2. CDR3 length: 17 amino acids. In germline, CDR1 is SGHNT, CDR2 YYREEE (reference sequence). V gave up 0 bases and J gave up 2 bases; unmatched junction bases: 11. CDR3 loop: CASSLDLVAGETYEQYF. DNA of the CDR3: TGTGCCAGCAGCTTGGACCTTGTGGCGGGAGAGACCTACGAGCAGTACTTC. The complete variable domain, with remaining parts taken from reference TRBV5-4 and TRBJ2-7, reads ETGVTQSPTHLIKTRGQQVTLRCSSQSGHNTVSWYQQALGQGPQFIFQYYREEENGRGNFPPRFSGLQFPNYSSELNVNALELDDSALYLCASSLDLVAGETYEQYFGPGTRLTVT.

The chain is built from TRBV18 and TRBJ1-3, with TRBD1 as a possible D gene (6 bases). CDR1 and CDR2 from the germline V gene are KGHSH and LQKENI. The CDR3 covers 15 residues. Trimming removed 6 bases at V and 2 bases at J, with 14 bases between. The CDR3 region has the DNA TGTGCCAGCTCGCTTCAGGGGAACACTGGAAACACCATATATTTT. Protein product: CASSLQGNTGNTIYF.

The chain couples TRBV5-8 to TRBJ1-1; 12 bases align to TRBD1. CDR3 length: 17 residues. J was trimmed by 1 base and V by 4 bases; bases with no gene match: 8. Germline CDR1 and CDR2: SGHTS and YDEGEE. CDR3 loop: CASSPGTGGVRNTEAFF. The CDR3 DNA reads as TGTGCCAGCAGCCCCGGGACAGGGGGCGTCCGGAACACTGAAGCTTTCTTT.

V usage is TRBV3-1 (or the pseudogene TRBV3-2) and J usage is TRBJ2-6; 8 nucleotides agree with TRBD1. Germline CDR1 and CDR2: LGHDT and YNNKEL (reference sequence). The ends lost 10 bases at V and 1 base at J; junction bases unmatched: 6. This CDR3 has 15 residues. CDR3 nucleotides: TGTGCCACCAAACGGACAGGGTCTGGGGCCAACGTCCTGACTTTC. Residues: CATKRTGSGANVLTF.

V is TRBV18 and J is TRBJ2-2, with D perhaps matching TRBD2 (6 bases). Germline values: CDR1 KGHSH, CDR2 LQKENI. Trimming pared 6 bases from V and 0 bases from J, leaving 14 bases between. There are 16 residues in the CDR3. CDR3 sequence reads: CASSPNGGTNTGELFF. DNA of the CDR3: TGTGCCAGCTCCCCCAATGGAGGGACGAACACCGGGGAGCTGTTTTTT. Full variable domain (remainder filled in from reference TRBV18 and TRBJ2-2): NAGVMQNPRHLVRRRGQEARLRCSPMKGHSHVYWYRQLPEEGLKFMVYLQKENIIDESGMPKERFSAEFPKEGPSILRIQQVVRGDSAAYFCASSPNGGTNTGELFFGEGSRLTVL.

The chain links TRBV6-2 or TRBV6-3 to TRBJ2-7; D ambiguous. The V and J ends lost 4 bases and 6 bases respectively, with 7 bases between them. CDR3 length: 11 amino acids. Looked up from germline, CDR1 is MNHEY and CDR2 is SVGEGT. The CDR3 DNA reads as TGTGCCAGCAGTTCTGGTAGCGAGCAGTACTTC. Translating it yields CASSSGSEQYF.

In DNA form, the CDR3 reads TGTGCCAGCAGCTCCCGGACTAGCGGGTCACAAGAGACCCAGTACTTC. Translation gives CASSSRTSGSQETQYF. The V gene is TRBV7-9, the J gene TRBJ2-5, with 11 bases that match TRBD2. J was trimmed by 2 bases and V by 4 bases; bases with no gene match: 6. CDR3 length: 16 residues. Germline lookup yields CDR1 SEHNR and CDR2 FQNEAQ (reference sequence).

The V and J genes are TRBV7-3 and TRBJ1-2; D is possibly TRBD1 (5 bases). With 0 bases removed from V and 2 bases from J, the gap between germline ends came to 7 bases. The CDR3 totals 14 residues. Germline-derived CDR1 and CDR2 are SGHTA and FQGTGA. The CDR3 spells CASSLTGGNYGYTF. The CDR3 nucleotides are TGTGCCAGCAGCTTAACGGGGGGGAACTATGGCTACACCTTC.

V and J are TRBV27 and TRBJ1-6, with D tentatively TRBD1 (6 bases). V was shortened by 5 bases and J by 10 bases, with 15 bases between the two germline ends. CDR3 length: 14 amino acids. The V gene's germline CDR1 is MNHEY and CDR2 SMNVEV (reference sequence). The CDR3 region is CASSPSQGRSPLHF. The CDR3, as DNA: TGTGCCAGCAGTCCATCCCAGGGGCGGTCACCCCTCCACTTT.

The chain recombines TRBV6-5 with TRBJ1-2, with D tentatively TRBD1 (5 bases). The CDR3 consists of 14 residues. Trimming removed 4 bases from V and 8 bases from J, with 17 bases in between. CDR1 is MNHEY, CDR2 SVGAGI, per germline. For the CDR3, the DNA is TGTGCCAGCAGTTTTCTTGACAGACCTCGAGGCTACACCTTC. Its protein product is CASSFLDRPRGYTF.

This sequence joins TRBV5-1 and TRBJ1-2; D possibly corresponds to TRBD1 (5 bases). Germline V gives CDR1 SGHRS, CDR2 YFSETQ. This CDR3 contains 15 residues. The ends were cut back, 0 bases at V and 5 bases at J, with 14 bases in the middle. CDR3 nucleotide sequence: TGCGCCAGCAGCTTGGCTCCAGGGCCTCAATATGGCTACACCTTC. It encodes CASSLAPGPQYGYTF.